Below are 12 T cell receptor beta chains sequenced from a single sample in a study of Ad26.COV2.S vaccination and SARS-CoV-2 variants (dated by TCRdb to about 2021). Library preparation employed the immunoSEQ multiplex PCR assay. TCRdb limited this immuneACCESS table to in-frame rearrangements with V and J called. A share of clones is missing; checked studies link under half to unresolved V genes, and the rest is unexplained. The table for this sample lists under 500,000 clones; roughly 90% of them were counted only once. The ten largest clones capture about 1.7% of the sample. Explained via the paper, the treatment or condition label denotes: roughly 20 received Ad26.COV2.S at low or high dose, single or two shots; about 5 received placebo; per-sample allocation not given. Repertoires of vaccine and placebo recipients were sequenced from samples collected on day 63 after the first injection. Here the sequenced sample was peripheral blood, taken in a trial of Ad26.COV2.S vaccine versus placebo. The receptor set was obtained from a person between 18 and 65 years old who received the Ad26.COV2.S COVID-19 vaccine or a placebo.

This rearrangement joins TRBV19 to TRBJ2-7; D is possibly TRBD1 (6 bases). With 5 bases removed from V and 5 bases from J, the gap between germline ends came to 13 bases. Germline CDR1 reads LNHDA; CDR2 reads SQIVND (reference sequence). The CDR3 sequence is 13 residues long. The CDR3 spells CASSYRTVNEQYF. DNA for the CDR3: TGTGCCAGTAGTTACCGGACAGTAAACGAGCAGTACTTC.

The V and J genes are TRBV11-2 and TRBJ2-3, with 8 positions matching TRBD2. The germline V gene encodes CDR1 SGHAT and CDR2 FQNNGV. J was trimmed by 1 base and V by 7 bases; bases with no gene match: 1. The CDR3 is 13 amino acids. CDR3: CASTGGGTDTQYF. The CDR3 coding sequence is TGTGCCAGCACCGGGGGGGGCACAGATACGCAGTATTTT.

This sequence joins TRBV7-9 and TRBJ2-3; tentative D call: TRBD1 (5 bases). Germline-derived CDR1 and CDR2 are SEHNR and FQNEAQ (reference sequence). Trimming pared 4 bases from V and 1 base from J, leaving 12 bases between. The CDR3 consists of 15 residues. In DNA form, the CDR3 reads TGTGCCAGCAGCTGGGGCCTCAGGGGCACAGATACGCAGTATTTT. Translation gives CASSWGLRGTDTQYF.

This rearrangement joins TRBV19 to TRBJ1-2, with D uncertain. Germline assignment: CDR1 LNHDA and CDR2 SQIVND (reference sequence). Trimming removed 5 bases from V and 3 bases from J, with 13 bases in between. The CDR3 is 14 amino acids. CDR3 amino acids: CASSPWGGDYGYTF. The CDR3 DNA reads as TGTGCCAGTAGTCCTTGGGGAGGAGACTATGGCTACACCTTC. The full variable domain, its missing parts supplied by reference TRBV19 and TRBJ1-2, is DGGITQSPKYLFRKEGQNVTLSCEQNLNHDAMYWYRQDPGQGLRLIYYSQIVNDFQKGDIAEGYSVSREKKESFPLTVTSAQKNPTAFYLCASSPWGGDYGYTFGSGTRLTVV.

The J gene is TRBJ2-5, the V gene TRBV28, with a weak D call TRBD2 (6 bases). The germline CDR1 and CDR2 sequences are MDHEN and SYDVKM. The CDR3 spans 14 residues. The V and J ends lost 2 bases and 2 bases respectively, with 9 bases between them. In DNA form, the CDR3 reads TGTGCCAGCAGTTTAGCGGGGATACAAGAGACCCAGTACTTC. This translates into CASSLAGIQETQYF.

The V call is TRBV7-8, the J call TRBJ2-7; 7 nucleotides align to TRBD1. The germline V gene encodes CDR1 SGHVS and CDR2 FQNEAQ. Trimming took 5 bases from V and 0 from J; bases not matched to a gene: 7. The length of the CDR3 is 15 residues. For the CDR3, the DNA is TGTGCCAGCAGCCGGACAGGTACAAGCTCCTACGAGCAGTACTTC. The encoded protein is CASSRTGTSSYEQYF.

J is TRBJ2-7 and V is TRBV25-1; D gene uncertain. This CDR3 region has 13 residues. Germline-derived CDR1 and CDR2 are MGHDK and SYGVNS. Deletions cut 4 bases from V and 4 bases from J, with 11 bases between. CDR3 protein: CASSVPPGYEQYF. The CDR3 nucleotides read TGTGCCAGCAGTGTACCCCCTGGGTACGAGCAGTACTTC.

This chain links TRBV7-6 with TRBJ1-4; perhaps TRBD1 as D (6 bases). V gave up 6 bases and J gave up 8 bases, with 16 bases separating them. The CDR3 consists of 14 residues. Germline CDR1 is SGHVS and CDR2 is FNYEAQ. The CDR3 region has the DNA TGTGCCAGCAGTGCGGGACACGGGAGGGAAAAACTGTTTTTT. Translation: CASSAGHGREKLFF.

This clone appeared a single time. This chain connects TRBV13 to TRBJ2-5; perhaps TRBD2 as D (5 bases). The CDR3 has 13 amino acids. Germline CDR1 reads PRHDT; CDR2 reads FYEKMQ (reference sequence). V was trimmed by 0 bases and J by 5 bases, leaving 7 bases between them. CDR3 DNA sequence: TGTGCCAGCAGCTTAGGACTAGATGAGACCCAGTACTTC. As protein: CASSLGLDETQYF.

Of note for this clone: The sample contains more than one DNA sequence encoding this CDR3. This chain links TRBV6-2 or TRBV6-3 with TRBJ1-2; 9 bases are shared with TRBD1. CDR1 and CDR2 (germline): MNHEY, SVGEGT. The CDR3 has 14 amino acids. V dropped 5 bases and J dropped 2; count of bases not matched to a gene: 3. CDR3: CASSRTGANYGYTF. The CDR3 DNA is TGTGCCAGCAGTCGGACAGGGGCGAACTATGGCTACACCTTC.

The rearrangement uses TRBV30 and TRBJ1-2; the match to TRBD1 covers 7 bases. Germline CDR1 is GTSNPN and CDR2 is SVGIG (reference sequence). The CDR3 is 13 residues long. The V and J ends lost 4 bases and 8 bases, in that order; junction bases with no gene match: 10. This CDR3 is CAWNRQGLYGYTF. Written as DNA, the CDR3 is TGTGCCTGGAATCGACAGGGTTTGTACGGCTACACCTTC.

This chain uses TRBV11-3 with TRBJ1-5; unclear D gene. This CDR3 contains 16 residues. Per germline, CDR1 SGHNT and CDR2 YENEEA. Trimming pared 1 base from V and 5 bases from J, leaving 15 bases between. CDR3 in DNA: TGTGCCAGCAGCTTAGTAATCCCGTACTCCGATCAGCCCCAGCATTTT. This codes for CASSLVIPYSDQPQHF.